The 24 T cell receptor beta chains below all came from one sample that was sequenced in a study of glioma-infiltrating T cells. Using RNA template, CDR3s of TCR alpha and beta were amplified with iRepertoire arm-PCR. TCRdb reprocessed the multiplex PCR reads with MiXCR, giving one entry per CDR3 protein. In the table there are about 140,000 distinct CDR3 sequences, roughly two fifths of which are singletons. Sequenced material: glioma tissue, nonneoplastic brain tissue, or PBMCs (not recorded which). These receptors came from a human donor with low-grade glioma or glioblastoma, undergoing nonglioma brain surgery, or in good health (not recorded which).

V and J are TRBV7-8 and TRBJ2-5; 10 bases map to TRBD1. V was clipped by 3 bases and J by 6 bases; unmatched bases: 22. Per germline, CDR1 SGHVS and CDR2 FQNEAQ. This CDR3 region has 20 residues. CDR3 protein: CASSFVRPGQGSATHQTQYF. DNA of the CDR3: TGTGCCAGCAGCTTCGTGAGGCCGGGACAGGGGTCCGCCACTCATCAGACCCAGTACTTC.

This clonotype has just a few counts. V and J are TRBV5-1 and TRBJ1-2; D might be TRBD1 (6 bases). The CDR3 runs 14 residues. Trimming pared 3 bases from V and 8 bases from J, leaving 17 bases between. Germline assignment: CDR1 SGHRS and CDR2 YFSETQ. CDR3 nucleotides: TGCGCCAGCAGCTCCCTGGACAGCGTACAGGGCTACACCTTC. Amino acid sequence: CASSSLDSVQGYTF. Full variable domain (outside the CDR3, taken from reference TRBV5-1 and TRBJ1-2): KAGVTQTPRYLIKTRGQQVTLSCSPISGHRSVSWYQQTPGQGLQFLFEYFSETQRNKGNFPGRFSGRQFSNSRSEMNVSTLELGDSALYLCASSSLDSVQGYTFGSGTRLTVV.

To note about this clonotype: A much larger clone sits a single nucleotide away, making a read error possible. The V and J genes are TRBV6-2 or TRBV6-3 and TRBJ1-1; D uncertain. Trimming pared 0 bases from V and 0 bases from J, leaving 8 bases between. Per germline, CDR1 MNHEY and CDR2 SVGEGT. This CDR3 spans 15 amino acids. The DNA of the CDR3 is TGTGCCAGCAGTTACTCGGCAGGCCTGAACACTGAAGCTTTCTTT. Translated, it gives CASSYSAGLNTEAFF.

V gene TRBV12-3 or TRBV12-4 combines with J gene TRBJ2-1; no definite D call. The ends were cut back, 4 bases at V and 2 bases at J, with 9 bases in the middle. This CDR3 is built from 14 residues. CDR3 in DNA: TGTGCCAGCAGTTACGCTGGAGCCTACAATGAGCAGTTCTTC. It codes for CASSYAGAYNEQFF.

This chain joins TRBV27 and TRBJ2-3; maybe TRBD2 (5 bases). The CDR3 is 14 residues long. Trimming removed 5 bases at V and 11 bases at J, with 20 bases between. Germline loops: CDR1 MNHEY, CDR2 SMNVEV (reference sequence). Written as DNA, the CDR3 is TGTGCCAGCAGTCATGACTACCAAGCCTTTGTGCAGTATTTT. As protein: CASSHDYQAFVQYF.

The rearrangement links TRBV3-1 to TRBJ1-4; no clear D. The CDR3 contains 16 residues. Trimming left V 2 bases short and J 6 bases short, with 16 bases between. Per germline, CDR1 LGHDT and CDR2 YNNKEL (reference sequence). The CDR3 DNA sequence: TGTGCCAGCAGCCAACGTCCCTCATCAGACTATGAAAAACTGTTTTTT. It translates to CASSQRPSSDYEKLFF.

The rearrangement links TRBV6-4 to TRBJ1-4; 7 bases are shared with TRBD1. Trimming took 6 bases from V and 7 from J; bases not matched to a gene: 11. Germline CDR1 is MRHNA and CDR2 is SNTAGT. This CDR3 contains 15 residues. The CDR3 loop is CASSPTGVESEKLFF. CDR3 bases: TGTGCCAGCAGCCCCACAGGGGTCGAAAGTGAAAAACTGTTTTTT.

This rearrangement joins TRBV5-1 to TRBJ2-1; D gene uncertain. This CDR3 spans 11 amino acids. V was shortened by 0 bases and J by 10 bases, with 5 bases between the two germline ends. CDR1 is SGHRS and CDR2 is YFSETQ in the germline V gene. The DNA for the CDR3 is TGCGCCAGCAGCTTGGCGCGAGAGCAGTTCTTC. Translating it yields CASSLAREQFF.

This sequence joins TRBV6-6 and TRBJ2-6; D is ambiguous. CDR3 size: 16 residues. Trimming stripped 2 bases from V and 0 bases from J, with 8 bases between. Germline CDR1 MNHNY, CDR2 SVGAGI (reference sequence). CDR3 DNA sequence: TGTGCCAGCAGTTACCCCAAGTCCTCTGGGGCCAACGTCCTGACTTTC. This encodes CASSYPKSSGANVLTF.

The V call is TRBV7-2, the J call TRBJ2-1, with D possibly being TRBD1 (5 bases). V shed 3 bases and J shed 6 bases, with 9 bases lying between them. In germline, CDR1 is SGHTA, CDR2 FQGNSA. There are 13 residues in the CDR3. The CDR3 sequence: CASSFQGSNEQFF. In DNA form, the CDR3 reads TGTGCCAGCAGCTTCCAGGGAAGCAATGAGCAGTTCTTC. Based on the CDR3 plus reference TRBV7-2 and TRBJ2-1, the full variable domain is GAGVSQSPSNKVTEKGKDVELRCDPISGHTALYWYRQSLGQGLEFLIYFQGNSAPDKSGLPSDRFSAERTGGSVSTLTIQRTQQEDSAVYLCASSFQGSNEQFFGPGTRLTVL.

This clonotype occurred many times. The genes are TRBV7-6 and TRBJ2-7, with D tentatively TRBD1 (5 bases). Per the germline V gene, CDR1 is SGHVS and CDR2 is FNYEAQ. Trimming cost V 5 bases and J 7 bases, with 12 bases left between them. The CDR3 length is 12 residues. CDR3 sequence: CASSPTGGEQYF. CDR3 DNA sequence: TGTGCCAGCAGCCCCACAGGTGGGGAGCAGTACTTC.

Points on this clonotype: With a much larger clone just one base away, this may be a read error. The chain joins TRBV6-5 to TRBJ2-3; 7 bases align to TRBD2. The CDR3 has 15 residues. V dropped 6 bases and J dropped 5; count of bases not matched to a gene: 11. Germline V CDR1 and CDR2: MNHEY, SVGAGI. For the CDR3, the DNA is TGTGCCAGCAGATGCGACATATCGGGGGGAGATACGCAGTATTTT. This codes for CASRCDISGGDTQYF.

V gene TRBV3-1 combines with J gene TRBJ2-2; D unresolved. This CDR3 region has 15 residues. From germline, CDR1 is LGHDT and CDR2 YNNKEL (reference sequence). The V end was cut by 6 bases, the J end by 5 bases, with 16 bases between. The CDR3 is CASRRSEIGTGELFF. The CDR3 DNA sequence: TGTGCCAGCAGGCGATCGGAGATTGGGACCGGGGAGCTGTTTTTT.

This clonotype was counted a few times. This sequence joins TRBV6-1 and TRBJ2-7; D may correspond to TRBD1 or TRBD2 (5 bases each). This CDR3 region has 13 residues. V was cut by 4 bases and J by 6 bases, with 13 bases left in between. From germline, CDR1 is MNHNS and CDR2 SASEGT. CDR3 protein: CASSAPGPSEQYF. The CDR3 DNA sequence: TGTGCCAGCAGTGCGCCGGGACCTAGCGAGCAGTACTTC.

This clonotype was seen only a few times. The genes are TRBV27 and TRBJ2-5; a weak D match, TRBD2 (7 bases). CDR1 is MNHEY and CDR2 is SMNVEV in the germline V gene (reference sequence). The ends were cut back, 2 bases at V and 4 bases at J, with 14 bases in the middle. This CDR3 has 15 amino acids. CDR3 sequence: CASSLSRGAGETQYF. For the CDR3, the DNA is TGTGCCAGCAGTTTAAGTCGGGGGGCAGGAGAGACCCAGTACTTC.

This chain connects TRBV7-9 to TRBJ1-1; no reliable D call. This CDR3 region has 13 residues. Germline loops: CDR1 SEHNR, CDR2 FQNEAQ (reference sequence). The V and J ends lost 8 bases and 0 bases respectively, with 10 bases between them. CDR3 sequence: CASEGVMNTEAFF. The CDR3 DNA reads TGTGCCAGCGAGGGTGTCATGAACACTGAAGCTTTCTTT.

As for this clonotype: The junction departs from the called germline gene at one end, perhaps through a read error. This chain connects TRBV27 to TRBJ2-5; 8 bases agree with TRBD1. This CDR3 comprises 13 residues. Looked up from germline, CDR1 is MNHEY and CDR2 is SMNVEV (reference sequence). This CDR3 is CASRRTGTETKYF. The CDR3 DNA sequence: TGTGCCAGCAGACGGACAGGGACTGAGACCAAGTACTTC.

As concerns this clonotype: The junction departs from the called germline gene at one end, perhaps through a read error. The genes are TRBV7-9 and TRBJ2-3, with D hard to call. Germline loops: CDR1 SEHNR, CDR2 FQNEAQ (reference sequence). The CDR3 runs 14 residues. For the CDR3, the DNA is TGTGCCCGCAGCTTGTCACAGACGGCAGATACGCAGTATTTT. Translating it yields CARSLSQTADTQYF.

A few counts support this clonotype. This chain links TRBV27 with TRBJ2-3; D call uncertain. The CDR3 consists of 19 residues. The ends were cut back, 5 bases at V and 6 bases at J, with 30 bases in the middle. Germline V lookup: CDR1 MNHEY, CDR2 SMNVEV (reference sequence). The DNA of the CDR3 is TGTGCCAGCAGTCCCACACCTCCTTCCCTTGGACGGGCCCGCGATACGCAGTATTTT. Translating gives CASSPTPPSLGRARDTQYF.

Details on this clonotype: Because it lacks the conserved phenylalanine or tryptophan at the end, this CDR3 is likely a read error. The rearrangement joins TRBV15 to TRBJ2-7; D gene unclear. V was trimmed by 0 bases and J by 3 bases, leaving 3 bases between them. CDR1 and CDR2 from the germline V gene are LNHNV and YYDKDF (reference sequence). The CDR3 extends over 12 amino acids. CDR3 amino acids: CATSRDNYEQYL. As DNA, the CDR3 is TGTGCCACCAGCAGAGACAACTACGAGCAGTACCTC.

This rearrangement joins TRBV10-3 to TRBJ1-1; no firm D call. CDR1 is ENHRY and CDR2 is SYGVKD in the germline V gene. V lost 5 bases and J lost 7, with 8 bases in between. CDR3 length: 11 residues. Written as DNA, the CDR3 is TGTGCCATCAGTACCGTTTATGAAGCTTTCTTT. Its translation: CAISTVYEAFF.

J is TRBJ2-7 and V is TRBV6-2 or TRBV6-3; D is uncertain. Germline-derived CDR1 and CDR2 are MNHEY and SVGEGT. This CDR3 contains 16 residues. Trimming pared 6 bases from V and 1 base from J, leaving 19 bases between. CDR3 sequence: CASRVGQASFSYEQYF. DNA of the CDR3: TGTGCCAGCAGAGTCGGTCAGGCCTCATTTTCCTACGAGCAGTACTTC.

The rearrangement links TRBV6-1 to TRBJ2-5; 9 bases fit TRBD1. Losses at the gene ends were 5 bases for V and 1 base for J; bases not matched to a gene: 8. Germline CDR1 is MNHNS and CDR2 is SASEGT. The CDR3 totals 16 residues. Here the CDR3 reads CASSRGTGRTQETQYF. The CDR3 nucleotides read TGTGCCAGCAGTAGGGGGACAGGGCGTACCCAAGAGACCCAGTACTTC.

The rearrangement joins TRBV28 to TRBJ1-2, with D hard to call. The ends were cut back, 8 bases at V and 1 base at J, with 11 bases in the middle. Germline loops: CDR1 MDHEN, CDR2 SYDVKM. The CDR3 length is 13 residues. The CDR3 region has the DNA TGTGCCAGCTTGGACCCCCTTAACTATGGCTACACCTTC. This encodes CASLDPLNYGYTF.